The entry below gives a single TCR beta chain sequence along with its context. Its antigen is unidentified. Germline V gene lookup returns CDR1 LGHDT and CDR2 YNNKEL (reference sequence). This CDR3 comprises 17 residues. Trimming pared 4 bases from V and 1 base from J, leaving 16 bases between. The sample comes from a study of T cell responses to AZD1222 COVID-19 vaccine. About the research overall: Doses given second, at about 4 or about 12 weeks, were pooled.

TCRdb's table, derived via immunoSEQ multiplex PCR, lists solely in-frame clones and lacks some. The data contain under 200,000 clones, 90% of them singletons. Study-level results: Unmutated variant regions are reportedly the target of nearly half of TCRs that are spike-specific. Along spike, vaccine-associated CD4 TCRs were found throughout, with dominance at 160-218 and 743-854.

The sample consisted of peripheral blood, taken on day 0 of AZD1222 vaccination. This TCR derives from an adult in good health. This chain uses TRBV3-1 (or the pseudogene TRBV3-2) with TRBJ2-2; the D is unclear. The CDR3 region has the DNA TGTGCCAGCAGCCCGTTCACCGGCGGTAAGAACACCGGGGAGCTGTTTTTT. Its protein is CASSPFTGGKNTGELFF.